This is a list of T cell receptor beta chains from one sample in a study of blood T cell repertoires in COVID-19. TCRdb's table, derived via immunoSEQ multiplex PCR, lists solely in-frame clones and lacks some. The repertoire consists of a few hundred thousand clones, with approximately 85% occurring once and the leading ten covering roughly 0.94%. Material: peripheral blood. These receptor sequences come from a human donor with COVID-19, enrolled during active disease. The donor label of this sample is uncertain. Each CDR3 is given with its conserved first and last residue. D genes are given only for firm matches. Only some rows state a clone size, as once, few, many or a class for expanded clones.

j_call	d_call	v_call	clone_size	cdr3_aa	cdr3_nt
TRBJ1-1	.	TRBV30	.	CAWSSGGRGTEAFF	TGTGCCTGGAGTTCGGGTGGCCGGGGAACTGAAGCTTTCTTT
TRBJ2-1	.	TRBV9	once	CASSPASSSSANEQFF	TGTGCCAGCAGCCCAGCCTCGTCCTCCAGCGCCAATGAGCAGTTCTTC
TRBJ2-1	.	TRBV6-5	.	CASSYAFSTGEQFF	TGTGCCAGCAGTTACGCATTTAGTACGGGTGAGCAGTTCTTC
TRBJ2-7	.	TRBV11-3	.	CASSLGDRPPYEQYF	TGTGCCAGCAGCTTAGGAGACAGGCCCCCCTACGAGCAGTACTTC
TRBJ1-4	.	TRBV2	.	CASSEAGVGEKLFF	TGTGCCAGCAGTGAAGCAGGGGTGGGCGAAAAACTGTTTTTT
TRBJ1-1	.	TRBV28	.	CASSEANTEAFF	TGTGCCAGCAGTGAAGCTAACACTGAAGCTTTCTTT
TRBJ2-5	.	TRBV7-7	.	CASSRQYQETQYF	TGTGCTAGCAGCCGACAGTACCAAGAGACCCAGTACTTC
TRBJ2-6	.	TRBV13	.	CASSLAQGLSGANVLTF	TGTGCCAGCAGCTTAGCACAGGGCCTCTCTGGGGCCAACGTCCTGACTTTC
TRBJ1-5	.	TRBV28	.	CASSFAYGPNQPQHF	TGTGCCAGCAGTTTTGCATATGGGCCCAATCAGCCCCAGCATTTT
TRBJ1-3	.	TRBV18	.	CASSPPAGVGNTIYF	TGTGCCAGCTCACCACCAGCAGGGGTTGGAAACACCATATATTTT
TRBJ2-7	.	TRBV5-6	once	CASSLQGGIHEQYF	TGTGCCAGCAGCTTGCAGGGCGGAATCCACGAGCAGTACTTC
TRBJ1-5	.	TRBV27	.	CASSLGAGANQPQHF	TGTGCCAGCAGTTTAGGAGCAGGGGCCAATCAGCCCCAGCATTTT
TRBJ1-6	.	TRBV6-5	.	CASSYEGGTNSPLHF	TGTGCCAGCAGTTACGAGGGGGGGACTAATTCACCCCTCCACTTT
TRBJ2-7	.	TRBV7-2	.	CASSLVTGPAYEQYF	TGTGCCAGCAGCTTAGTTACAGGGCCGGCCTACGAGCAGTACTTC
TRBJ2-2	.	TRBV5-1	.	CASSLARELPNTGELFF	TGCGCCAGCAGCTTGGCCCGCGAGCTCCCGAACACCGGGGAGCTGTTTTTT
TRBJ1-1	.	TRBV5-6	.	CASSLLALGDEAFF	TGTGCCAGCAGCTTGTTAGCGTTAGGCGATGAAGCTTTCTTT